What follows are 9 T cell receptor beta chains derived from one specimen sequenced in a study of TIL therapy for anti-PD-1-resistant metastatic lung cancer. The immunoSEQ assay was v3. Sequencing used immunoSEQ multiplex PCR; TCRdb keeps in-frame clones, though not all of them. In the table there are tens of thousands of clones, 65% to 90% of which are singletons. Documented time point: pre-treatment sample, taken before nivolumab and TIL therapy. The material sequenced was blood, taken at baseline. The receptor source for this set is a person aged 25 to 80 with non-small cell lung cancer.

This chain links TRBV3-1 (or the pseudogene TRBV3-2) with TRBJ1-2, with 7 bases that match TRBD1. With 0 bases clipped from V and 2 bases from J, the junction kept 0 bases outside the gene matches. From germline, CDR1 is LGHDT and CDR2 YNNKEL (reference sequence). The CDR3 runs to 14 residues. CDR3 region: CASSQDRGNYGYTF. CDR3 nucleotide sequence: TGTGCCAGCAGCCAAGACAGGGGGAACTATGGCTACACCTTC.

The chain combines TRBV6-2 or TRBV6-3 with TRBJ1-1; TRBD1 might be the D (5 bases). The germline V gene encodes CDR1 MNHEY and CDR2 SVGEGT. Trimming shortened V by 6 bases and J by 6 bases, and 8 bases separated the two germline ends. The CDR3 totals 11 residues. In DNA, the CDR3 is TGTGCCAGCAGCCCCAGGGCTGAAGCTTTCTTT. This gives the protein CASSPRAEAFF.

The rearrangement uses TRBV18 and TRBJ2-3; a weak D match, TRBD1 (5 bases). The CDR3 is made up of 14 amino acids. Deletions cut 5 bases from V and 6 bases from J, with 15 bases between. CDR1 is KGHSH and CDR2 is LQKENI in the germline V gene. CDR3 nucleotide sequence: TGTGCCAGCTCAGCCTTAACAGGTGGGGATACGCAGTATTTT. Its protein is CASSALTGGDTQYF.

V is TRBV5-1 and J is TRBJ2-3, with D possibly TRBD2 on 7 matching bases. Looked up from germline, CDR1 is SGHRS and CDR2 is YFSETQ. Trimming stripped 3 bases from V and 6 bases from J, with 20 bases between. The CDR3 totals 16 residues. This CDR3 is CASSSPGEGNADTQYF. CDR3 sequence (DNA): TGCGCCAGCAGCTCCCCAGGGGAGGGTAACGCGGATACGCAGTATTTT.

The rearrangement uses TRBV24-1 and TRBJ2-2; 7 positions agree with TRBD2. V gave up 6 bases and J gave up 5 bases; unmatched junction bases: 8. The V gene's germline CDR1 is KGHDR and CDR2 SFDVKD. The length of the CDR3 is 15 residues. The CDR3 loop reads CATSRAGDKTGELFF. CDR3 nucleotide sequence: TGTGCCACCAGTCGGGCGGGAGATAAAACCGGGGAGCTGTTTTTT.

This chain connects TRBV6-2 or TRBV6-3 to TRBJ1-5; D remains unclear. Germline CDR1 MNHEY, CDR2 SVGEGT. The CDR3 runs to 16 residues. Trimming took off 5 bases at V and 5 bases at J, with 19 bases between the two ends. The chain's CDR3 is CASSLAADGYYQPQHF. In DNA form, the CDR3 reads TGTGCCAGCAGTCTTGCCGCTGACGGATATTATCAGCCCCAGCATTTT.

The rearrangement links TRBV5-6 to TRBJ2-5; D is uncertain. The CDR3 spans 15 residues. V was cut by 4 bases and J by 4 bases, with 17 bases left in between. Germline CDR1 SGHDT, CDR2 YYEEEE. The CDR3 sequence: CASSPTRAIAETQYF. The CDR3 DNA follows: TGTGCCAGCAGCCCGACCCGGGCGATAGCAGAGACCCAGTACTTC.

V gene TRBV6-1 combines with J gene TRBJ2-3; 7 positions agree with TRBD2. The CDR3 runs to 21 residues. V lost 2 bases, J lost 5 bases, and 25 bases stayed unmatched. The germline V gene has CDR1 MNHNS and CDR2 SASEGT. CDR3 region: CASSEFAHGRGVRAELDTQYF. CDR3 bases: TGTGCCAGCAGTGAATTCGCCCACGGCCGGGGGGTTCGCGCGGAGCTAGATACGCAGTATTTT.

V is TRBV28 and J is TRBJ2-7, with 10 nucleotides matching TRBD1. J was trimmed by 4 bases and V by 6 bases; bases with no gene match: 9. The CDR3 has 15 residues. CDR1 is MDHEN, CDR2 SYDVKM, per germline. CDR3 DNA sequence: TGTGCCAGCAGCATATACCCGGGACAGGGGTACGAGCAGTACTTC. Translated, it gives CASSIYPGQGYEQYF.